The rows below give T cell receptor beta chains drawn from one sample of a study of STAT3 mutations in large granular lymphocyte leukemia. Repertoires were generated with immunoSEQ multiplex PCR, while TCRdb's copy carries only in-frame clones and drops some. The table lists tens of thousands of clones, 70% to 90% of them singletons. The source material was PBMCs. These receptors came from a human donor with T large granular lymphocyte leukemia. Some clones in this sample may be carry-over from other donors' samples. Both conserved end residues are part of each CDR3. D genes are given only for firm matches. The size of a clone is reported for some rows only, either as once, few or many, or as a class for expanded clones.

>TRBJ1-1|TRBV5-1|NA|once
TGCGCCAGCAGCCCGGAGTGGGGTTACACTGAAGCTTTCTTT
CASSPEWGYTEAFF
>TRBJ1-1|TRBV5-5|NA|NA
TGTGCCAGCAGCTTGATCGAAAACACTGAAGCTTTCTTT
CASSLIENTEAFF
>TRBJ1-3|TRBV5-1|NA|once
TGCGCCAGCAGCTTGGTAGCTGCTGGAAACACCATATATTTT
CASSLVAAGNTIYF
>TRBJ2-1|TRBV7-9|TRBD2|NA
TGTGCCAGCAGCTTTTCCCCGGGACTAGCGGGGTTAAATGAGCAGTTCTTC
CASSFSPGLAGLNEQFF
>TRBJ1-1|TRBV6-1|TRBD1|NA
TGTGCCAGCAGGCCGGGACAGGCCAACACTGAAGCTTTCTTT
CASRPGQANTEAFF
>TRBJ1-4|TRBV2|NA|NA
TGTGCCTCCGGCGGAAAACTCGCAACTAATGAAAAACTGTTTTTT
CASGGKLATNEKLFF
>TRBJ2-5|TRBV19|NA|NA
TGTGCCACAGGGACAGCGGGAGAGACCCAGTACTTC
CATGTAGETQYF
>TRBJ1-4|TRBV6-1|NA|once
TGTGCCAGCAGTGAAGAGGTCAAGGCGACTAATGAAAAACTGTTTTTT
CASSEEVKATNEKLFF
>TRBJ1-4|TRBV5-6|NA|NA
TGTGCCAGCAGACCTGCAGGGGAAAAACTGTTTTTT
CASRPAGEKLFF
>TRBJ1-1|TRBV10-3|TRBD1|NA
TGTGCCATCAGGACTGCGGGACAGGGCCAAATGAACACTGAAGCTTTCTTT
CAIRTAGQGQMNTEAFF
>TRBJ1-2|TRBV19|NA|NA
TGTGCCAGTGCGTTGGTTCAGGGCCTAAGCTACACCTTC
CASALVQGLSYTF
>TRBJ1-1|TRBV19|NA|NA
TGTGCCAGTAGAGGGGACTTTTTGCCCGAGGAAGCTTTCTTT
CASRGDFLPEEAFF
>TRBJ1-5|TRBV5-1|NA|NA
TGCGCCAGCAGCTTGGGTTCCAGGATATATCAGCCCCAGCATTTT
CASSLGSRIYQPQHF
>TRBJ1-2|TRBV7-2|TRBD1|NA
TGTGCCAGCAGCTTCGGACAGGGCGATGGCTACACCTTC
CASSFGQGDGYTF
>TRBJ1-5|TRBV28|NA|NA
TGTGCCAGCAGTTTGCTTACAGGGACTCAGCCCCAGCATTTT
CASSLLTGTQPQHF
>TRBJ2-5|TRBV7-2|NA|NA
TGTGCCAGCATGAGGGGCAGCCAAGAGACCCAGTACTTC
CASMRGSQETQYF
>TRBJ2-7|TRBV6-5|TRBD1|NA
TGTGCCAGCAGTTACACTAGGCCAACAGGGGGCTACGAGCAGTACTTC
CASSYTRPTGGYEQYF
>TRBJ2-2|TRBV6-6|TRBD1|NA
TGTGCCAGCAGTTCTCCGGGACAGGTTGCCGGGGAGCTGTTTTTT
CASSSPGQVAGELFF
>TRBJ2-2|TRBV13|NA|NA
TGTGCCAGCAGCCCGTGGAACACCGGGGAGCTGTTTTTT
CASSPWNTGELFF
>TRBJ1-5|TRBV4-1|TRBD1|NA
TGCGCCAGCAGCCAAGCCACAGGGGGCGAGAGCAATCAGCCCCAGCATTTT
CASSQATGGESNQPQHF
>TRBJ2-1|TRBV5-1|NA|once
TGCGCCAGCATGGCCGACAGCTCCTACAATGAGCAGTTCTTC
CASMADSSYNEQFF
>TRBJ2-1|TRBV5-1|NA|NA
TGCGCCAGCAGCGGCGGGACTCAAGATGAGCAGTTCTTC
CASSGGTQDEQFF
>TRBJ2-7|TRBV4-1|NA|NA
TGCGCCAGCAGCCAGCCGGGAGAGTACGAGCAGTACTTC
CASSQPGEYEQYF
>TRBJ1-2|TRBV7-2|TRBD1|NA
TGTGCCAGCAGCACCGACAGGGCGGTCTATGGCTACACCTTC
CASSTDRAVYGYTF
>TRBJ1-1|TRBV19|TRBD1|NA
TGTGCCAGTAGTATACTGGACAGGGGGAACACTGAAGCTTTCTTT
CASSILDRGNTEAFF
>TRBJ2-7|TRBV10-3|NA|NA
TGTGCCATCAGTGACGGCAGGGTCTACGAGCAGTACTTC
CAISDGRVYEQYF
>TRBJ1-2|TRBV6-5|TRBD1|NA
TGTGCCAGCAGCGGGACAGGCGCTAACTATGGCTACACCTTC
CASSGTGANYGYTF
>TRBJ1-1|TRBV11-2|NA|NA
TGTGCCGGCAAACAGGGTATGAACACTGAAGCTTTCTTT
CAGKQGMNTEAFF
>TRBJ2-3|TRBV7-9|NA|NA
TGTGCCAGCAGCCTAGGAGATTACAGGCGGGCTAGCACAGATACGCAGTATTTT
CASSLGDYRRASTDTQYF
>TRBJ2-3|TRBV19|NA|NA
TGTGCCAGTAGATCAGGAAGTAGCGTCACAGATACGCAGTATTTT
CASRSGSSVTDTQYF
>TRBJ2-7|TRBV10-3|TRBD1|NA
TGTGCCTCCCGGACAGGGGAGGGCGAGCAGTACTTC
CASRTGEGEQYF
>TRBJ1-2|TRBV6-6|NA|NA
TGTGCCAGCAGTTCGACGGAAAAGTATGGCTACACCTTC
CASSSTEKYGYTF
>TRBJ1-1|TRBV30|NA|NA
TGTGCCTGGGGGCGGGGGCGGCTCCGGAACACTGAAGCTTTCTTT
CAWGRGRLRNTEAFF